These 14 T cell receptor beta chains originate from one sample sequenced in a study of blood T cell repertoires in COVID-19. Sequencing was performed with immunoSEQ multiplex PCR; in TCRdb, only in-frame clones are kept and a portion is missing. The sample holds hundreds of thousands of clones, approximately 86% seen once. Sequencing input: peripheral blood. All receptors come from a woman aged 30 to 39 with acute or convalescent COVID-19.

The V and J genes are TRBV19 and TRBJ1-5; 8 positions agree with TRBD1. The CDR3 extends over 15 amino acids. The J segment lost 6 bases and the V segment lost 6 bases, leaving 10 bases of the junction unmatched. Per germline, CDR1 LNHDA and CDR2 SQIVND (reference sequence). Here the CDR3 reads CASSITGTGSQPQHF. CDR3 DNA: TGTGCCAGTAGCATAACTGGGACAGGCAGTCAGCCCCAGCATTTT. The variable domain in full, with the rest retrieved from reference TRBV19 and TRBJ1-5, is DGGITQSPKYLFRKEGQNVTLSCEQNLNHDAMYWYRQDPGQGLRLIYYSQIVNDFQKGDIAEGYSVSREKKESFPLTVTSAQKNPTAFYLCASSITGTGSQPQHFGDGTRLSIL.

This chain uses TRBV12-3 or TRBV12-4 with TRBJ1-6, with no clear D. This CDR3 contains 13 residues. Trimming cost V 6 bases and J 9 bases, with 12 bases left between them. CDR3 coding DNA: TGTGCCAGCAGCCCGAGGGAAAGTTCACCCCTCCACTTT. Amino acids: CASSPRESSPLHF.

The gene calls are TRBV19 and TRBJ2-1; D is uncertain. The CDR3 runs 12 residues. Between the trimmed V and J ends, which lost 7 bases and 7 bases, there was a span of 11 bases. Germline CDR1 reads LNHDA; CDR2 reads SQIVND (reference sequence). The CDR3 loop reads CASTARRNEQFF. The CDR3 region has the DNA TGTGCCAGTACCGCCCGCAGGAATGAGCAGTTCTTC.

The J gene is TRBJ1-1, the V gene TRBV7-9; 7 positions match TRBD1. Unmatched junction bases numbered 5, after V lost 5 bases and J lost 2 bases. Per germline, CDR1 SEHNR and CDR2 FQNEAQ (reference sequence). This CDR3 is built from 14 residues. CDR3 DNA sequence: TGTGCCAGCAGCCACCGGGACAGAAACACTGAAGCTTTCTTT. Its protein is CASSHRDRNTEAFF.

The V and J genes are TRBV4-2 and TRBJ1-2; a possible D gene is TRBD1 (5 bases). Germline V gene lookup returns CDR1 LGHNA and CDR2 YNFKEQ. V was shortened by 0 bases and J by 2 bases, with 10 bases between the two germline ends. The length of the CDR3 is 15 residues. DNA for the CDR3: TGTGCCAGCAGCCAAGAAGGGGCACCGAACTATGGCTACACCTTC. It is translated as CASSQEGAPNYGYTF.

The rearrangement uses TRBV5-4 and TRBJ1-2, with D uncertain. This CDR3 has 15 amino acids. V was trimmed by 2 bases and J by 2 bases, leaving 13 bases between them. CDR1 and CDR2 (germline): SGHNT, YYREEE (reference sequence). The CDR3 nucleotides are TGTGCCAGCAGCTTACAAATTGATCCAAACTATGGCTACACCTTC. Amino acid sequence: CASSLQIDPNYGYTF.

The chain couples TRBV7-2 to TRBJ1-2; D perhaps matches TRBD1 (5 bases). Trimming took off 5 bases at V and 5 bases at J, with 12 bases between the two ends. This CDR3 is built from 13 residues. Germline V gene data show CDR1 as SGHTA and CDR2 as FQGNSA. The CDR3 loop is CASSRGVSYGYTF. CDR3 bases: TGTGCCAGCAGCCGGGGGGTATCGTATGGCTACACCTTC.

The CDR3 DNA sequence: TGCGCCAGCAGCTTGGCCGTCGGGCTAGCGGGAAGGGATGAGCAGTTCTTC. Protein: CASSLAVGLAGRDEQFF. The gene calls are TRBV5-1 and TRBJ2-1; 9 positions match TRBD2. CDR1 is SGHRS, CDR2 YFSETQ, per germline. This CDR3 comprises 17 residues. J was trimmed by 8 bases and V by 0 bases; bases with no gene match: 12.

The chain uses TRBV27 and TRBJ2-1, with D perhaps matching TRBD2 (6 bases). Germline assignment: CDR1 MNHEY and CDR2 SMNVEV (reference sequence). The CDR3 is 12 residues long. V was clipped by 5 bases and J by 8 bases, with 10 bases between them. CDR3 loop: CASSRTKDEQFF. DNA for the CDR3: TGTGCCAGCAGTCGGACTAAAGATGAGCAGTTCTTC.

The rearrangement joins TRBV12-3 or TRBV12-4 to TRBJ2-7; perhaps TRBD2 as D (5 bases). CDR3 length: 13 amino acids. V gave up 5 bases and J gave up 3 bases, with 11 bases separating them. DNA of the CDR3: TGTGCCAGCAGTCGGGGTTACAGCTACGAGCAGTACTTC. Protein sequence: CASSRGYSYEQYF.

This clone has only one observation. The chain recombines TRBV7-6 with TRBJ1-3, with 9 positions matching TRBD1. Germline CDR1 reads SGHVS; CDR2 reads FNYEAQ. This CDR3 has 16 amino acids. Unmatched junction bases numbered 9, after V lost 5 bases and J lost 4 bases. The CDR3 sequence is CASSANRGQRGNTIYF. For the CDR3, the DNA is TGTGCCAGCAGCGCGAACAGGGGGCAAAGAGGAAACACCATATATTTT.

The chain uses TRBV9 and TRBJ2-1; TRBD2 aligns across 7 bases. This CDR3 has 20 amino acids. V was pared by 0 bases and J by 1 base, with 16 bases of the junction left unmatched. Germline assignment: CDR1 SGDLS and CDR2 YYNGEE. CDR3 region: CASSVGAGVGGGRSYNEQFF. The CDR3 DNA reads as TGTGCCAGCAGCGTAGGCGCTGGTGTGGGGGGAGGGAGGTCCTACAATGAGCAGTTCTTC.

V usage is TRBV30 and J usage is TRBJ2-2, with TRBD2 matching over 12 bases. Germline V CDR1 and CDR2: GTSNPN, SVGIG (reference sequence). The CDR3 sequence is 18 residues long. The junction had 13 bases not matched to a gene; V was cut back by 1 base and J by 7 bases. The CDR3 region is CAWSGGPRLAGVGGELFF. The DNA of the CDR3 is TGTGCCTGGAGTGGGGGACCCCGACTAGCGGGAGTTGGCGGGGAGCTGTTTTTT.

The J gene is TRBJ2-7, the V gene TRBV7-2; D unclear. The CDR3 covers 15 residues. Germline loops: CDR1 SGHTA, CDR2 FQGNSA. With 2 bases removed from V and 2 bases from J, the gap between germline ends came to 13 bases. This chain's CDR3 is CASSLSSTPAYEQYF. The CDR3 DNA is TGTGCCAGCAGCTTATCGTCAACCCCGGCCTACGAGCAGTACTTC.